This T cell receptor (beta chain) was recovered during a study of blood T cells in healthy people across ages. Through a sample-barcoded 5' primer and a J-beta primer mix, a second PCR was run for about 6 to 11 cycles. One entry per CDR3 protein results from TCRdb running MiXCR on the 5' RACE reads. The table shows about 1.4 million distinct CDR3 sequences, with approximately 59% occurring only once. This clonotype originated in a man younger than 35 in good health. Sequencing was done on a sample of blood.

CDR3 loop: CASSLRGMYEQYF. CDR3 in DNA: TGTGCCAGCAGTTTACGGGGAATGTACGAGCAGTACTTC. The J gene is TRBJ2-7, the V gene TRBV27; D possibly corresponds to TRBD2 (5 bases). Trimming removed 2 bases from V and 4 bases from J, with 9 bases in between. The CDR3 sequence is 13 residues long. CDR1 and CDR2 (germline): MNHEY, SMNVEV (reference sequence).